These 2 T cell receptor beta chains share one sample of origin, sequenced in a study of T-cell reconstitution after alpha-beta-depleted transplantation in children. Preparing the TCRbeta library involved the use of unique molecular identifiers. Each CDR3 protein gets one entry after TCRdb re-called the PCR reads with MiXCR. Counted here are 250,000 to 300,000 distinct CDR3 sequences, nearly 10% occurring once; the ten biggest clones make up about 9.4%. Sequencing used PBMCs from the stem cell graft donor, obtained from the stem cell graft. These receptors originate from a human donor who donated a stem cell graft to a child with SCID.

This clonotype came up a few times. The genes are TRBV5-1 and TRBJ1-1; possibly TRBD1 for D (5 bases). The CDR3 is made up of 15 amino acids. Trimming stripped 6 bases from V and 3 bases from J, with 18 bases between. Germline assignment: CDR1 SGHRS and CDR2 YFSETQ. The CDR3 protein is CASNFLGERDTEAFF. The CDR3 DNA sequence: TGCGCCAGCAACTTTTTGGGGGAGAGGGACACTGAAGCTTTCTTT.

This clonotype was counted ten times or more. The CDR3 coding sequence is TGTGCCAGCAGCCAAGATCGGGAGCAGTTCTTC. It codes for CASSQDREQFF. The chain couples TRBV3-1 to TRBJ2-1, with D hard to call. Trimming removed 0 bases from V and 10 bases from J, with 4 bases in between. This CDR3 is 11 amino acids long. Per the germline V gene, CDR1 is LGHDT and CDR2 is YNNKEL (reference sequence).